Following are 14 T cell receptor beta chains from one sample sequenced in a study of breast tumors, draining lymph nodes, adjacent tissues. Each CDR3 protein is one row after TCRdb ran MiXCR on the multiplex PCR reads. The table includes 60,000 to 70,000 distinct CDR3 sequences, roughly 50% detected once. The specimen sequenced was breast tumor tissue. The origin of the receptors is a female donor with breast cancer. Some clones in this sample may be carry-over from other donors' samples.

This clonotype was detected many times. The rearrangement links TRBV18 to TRBJ2-1; weak D call: TRBD1 (6 bases). The CDR3 consists of 14 residues. V lost 3 bases to trimming and J lost 8 bases, with 14 bases between them. CDR1 is KGHSH, CDR2 LQKENI, per germline. The CDR3 coding sequence is TGTGCCAGCTCACCCCCCCGTGGGGGCCATGAGCAGTTCTTC. It translates to CASSPPRGGHEQFF.

In its sample, this clonotype was seen many times. The genes are TRBV24-1 and TRBJ2-1; D may be TRBD1 (7 bases). The germline V gene encodes CDR1 KGHDR and CDR2 SFDVKD. The V and J ends lost 5 bases and 7 bases respectively, with 14 bases between them. CDR3 size: 14 residues. The CDR3 sequence: CATSGAGGQNEQFF. CDR3 coding DNA: TGTGCCACCAGTGGGGCAGGGGGGCAGAATGAGCAGTTCTTC.

In this sample, this clonotype turned up many times. The chain recombines TRBV5-1 with TRBJ2-5; 7 nucleotides align to TRBD1. The CDR3 sequence is 15 residues long. Germline CDR1 SGHRS, CDR2 YFSETQ. Unmatched junction bases numbered 7, after V lost 0 bases and J lost 5 bases. CDR3 protein: CASSLAQGIHETQYF. The CDR3 bases are TGCGCCAGCAGCTTGGCACAGGGGATCCACGAGACCCAGTACTTC.

The chain has TRBV20-1 and TRBJ2-7; 7 positions match TRBD1. There are 12 residues in the CDR3. The germline CDR1 and CDR2 sequences are DFQATT and SNEGSKA (reference sequence). The V and J ends lost 4 bases and 4 bases, in that order; junction bases with no gene match: 4. The CDR3 DNA is TGCAGTGCTAACAGGGGCTGGTACGAGCAGTACTTC. Its protein is CSANRGWYEQYF.

This clonotype was observed a single time. The chain links TRBV2 to TRBJ1-2; weak D call: TRBD1 (5 bases). Germline values: CDR1 SNHLY, CDR2 FYNNEI. The CDR3 is 13 amino acids. The ends were cut back, 4 bases at V and 4 bases at J, with 10 bases in the middle. This CDR3 is CASSGSGIYGYTF. CDR3 DNA: TGTGCCAGCAGTGGGTCAGGGATCTATGGCTACACCTTC.

This clonotype has a single count. V usage is TRBV5-5 and J usage is TRBJ2-2, with 7 bases lining up with TRBD1. This CDR3 spans 16 amino acids. Germline CDR1 SGHKS, CDR2 YYEKEE (reference sequence). J gave up 3 bases and V 5 bases, and 10 bases lay outside the gene matches. The CDR3 loop is CASRWDRQGDTGELFF. In DNA form, the CDR3 reads TGTGCCAGCAGATGGGACAGACAAGGTGACACCGGGGAGCTGTTTTTT.

The chain combines TRBV2 with TRBJ1-6; tentatively, D is TRBD1 (5 bases). Germline lookup yields CDR1 SNHLY and CDR2 FYNNEI. The germline V and J ends were trimmed by 7 bases and 6 bases, with 10 bases remaining between them. CDR3 length: 13 residues. This chain's CDR3 is CASKGVGNSPLHF. Here the CDR3 DNA reads TGTGCCAGCAAAGGGGTAGGTAATTCACCCCTCCACTTT.

There are many counts of this clonotype. The J gene is TRBJ2-1, the V gene TRBV3-1; 7 nucleotides align to TRBD1. V trimming: 5 bases; J trimming: 5 bases; junction bases outside the gene matches: 6. Per germline, CDR1 LGHDT and CDR2 YNNKEL (reference sequence). This CDR3 is 14 amino acids long. In DNA, the CDR3 is TGTGCCAGCAGCTTCGGACAGGCCAACAATGAGCAGTTCTTC. As protein: CASSFGQANNEQFF.

The chain joins TRBV25-1 to TRBJ1-2; TRBD1 aligns across 10 bases. CDR3 size: 14 residues. Per the germline V gene, CDR1 is MGHDK and CDR2 is SYGVNS. Trimming at V came to 6 bases and at J to 3 bases, leaving 4 bases not matched to a gene. The CDR3 coding sequence is TGTGCCAGCAGACGGACAGGGGGAGACTATGGCTACACCTTC. It specifies CASRRTGGDYGYTF.

On this clonotype: The junction and the germline gene differ at one end; a read error may be behind it. The rearrangement links TRBV7-2 to TRBJ2-5, with D maybe TRBD2 (5 bases). CDR3 length: 14 residues. CDR1 and CDR2 (germline): SGHTA, FQGNSA. CDR3 in DNA: TGTGCCAGCAGCATACGGGGTGGCCAAGAGACCCAGCACTTC. Amino acids: CASSIRGGQETQHF.

Notes on this clonotype: The CDR3 carries no conserved terminal phenylalanine or tryptophan, so it likely arises from a read error. The limits of the CDR3 on the DNA are not certain, so only TCRdb's listed CDR3 is given. The rearrangement joins TRBV6-5 to TRBJ2-7; the table names TRBD1, a call not compared with the DNA. Germline CDR1 MNHEY, CDR2 SVGAGI. The CDR3 totals 11 residues, both ends included. The CDR3 is CASSYRRPGGN.

This clonotype has at least ten counts. V usage is TRBV6-6 and J usage is TRBJ2-3; D remains ambiguous. The germline V gene encodes CDR1 MNHNY and CDR2 SVGAGI (reference sequence). This CDR3 has 13 residues. V was cut by 7 bases and J by 0 bases, with 8 bases left in between. In DNA, the CDR3 is TGTGCCAGCAAACCCCCCAGCACAGATACGCAGTATTTT. Amino acids: CASKPPSTDTQYF.

This sequence joins TRBV14 and TRBJ2-1, with TRBD1 matching 7 bases. J was trimmed by 9 bases and V by 4 bases; bases with no gene match: 3. The germline gives CDR1 SGHDN, CDR2 FVKESK. The length of the CDR3 is 12 residues. The CDR3 loop reads CASSRQGVEQFF. The DNA of the CDR3 is TGTGCCAGCAGCCGACAGGGAGTTGAGCAGTTCTTC.

This chain connects TRBV10-3 to TRBJ1-4; D is uncertain. The CDR3 totals 13 residues. Germline-derived CDR1 and CDR2 are ENHRY and SYGVKD. V dropped 2 bases and J dropped 7 bases, with 8 bases sitting between them. For the CDR3, the DNA is TGTGCCATCAGTGAGATCTCCGGTGAAAAACTGTTTTTT. It is translated as CAISEISGEKLFF.